The 3 T cell receptor beta chains in this list originate from one sample, sequenced in a study of cytomegalovirus exposure and HLA in healthy donors. The PCR was carried out with 60 Vbeta primers and 13 Jbeta primers. Using immunoSEQ multiplex PCR, the repertoire was profiled, and TCRdb retains in-frame clones only, with some absent. This sample has 150,000 or so clones, with around four fifths found just once. Material: PBMCs. Receptors were obtained from a young man in good health and CMV-seropositive.

The chain recombines TRBV7-9 with TRBJ1-4; tentative D call: TRBD1 (6 bases). CDR3 size: 14 residues. Germline CDR1 is SEHNR and CDR2 is FQNEAQ (reference sequence). Trimming cost V 5 bases and J 8 bases, with 15 bases left between them. CDR3 protein: CASSADSRREKLFF. The CDR3 DNA follows: TGTGCCAGCAGCGCGGACAGTCGACGGGAAAAACTGTTTTTT.

This chain joins TRBV25-1 and TRBJ2-1; TRBD2 matches 7 bases. The CDR3 length is 14 residues. Germline V CDR1 and CDR2: MGHDK, SYGVNS. V shed 6 bases and J 9 bases; nucleotides not matched to a gene: 11. The CDR3 DNA is TGTGCCAGCAGATCTCCGGGACTAAAAAGTGAGCAGTTCTTC. Amino acid sequence: CASRSPGLKSEQFF.

The chain is built from TRBV2 and TRBJ1-1; perhaps TRBD1 as D (5 bases). V lost 2 bases to trimming and J lost 1 base, with 14 bases between them. Germline CDR1 is SNHLY and CDR2 is FYNNEI. The CDR3 loop spans 16 amino acids. Here the CDR3 reads CASSERQGHTNTEAFF. CDR3 bases: TGTGCCAGCAGTGAACGGCAGGGCCATACGAACACTGAAGCTTTCTTT.